The rows below give T cell receptor beta chains drawn from one sample of a study of blood T cell repertoires in COVID-19. Clones were sequenced by immunoSEQ multiplex PCR, and TCRdb holds only the in-frame ones, with some missing. The data show 250,000 to 300,000 clones, approximately 93% seen once. The material sequenced was peripheral blood. The receptors originated from a young woman with COVID-19, enrolled during active disease. CDR3s include the opening cysteine and the closing phenylalanine or tryptophan. D genes are given only for firm matches. A clone size is listed for some rows: how often the clone was seen (once, few, many), or a class if it is expanded.

j_call: TRBJ2-1; d_call: TRBD1; v_call: TRBV5-4; clone_size: .; cdr3_aa: CASSFDRGRNEQFF; cdr3_nt: TGTGCCAGCAGCTTTGACAGGGGGAGAAATGAGCAGTTCTTC
j_call: TRBJ2-7; d_call: TRBD2; v_call: TRBV7-9; clone_size: .; cdr3_aa: CASSPPAGSYEQYF; cdr3_nt: TGTGCCAGCAGCCCACCAGCGGGGTCCTACGAGCAGTACTTC
j_call: TRBJ1-4; d_call: TRBD1; v_call: TRBV20-1; clone_size: .; cdr3_aa: CSASSSGTGNEKLFF; cdr3_nt: TGCAGTGCTAGTTCCTCGGGGACAGGGAATGAAAAACTGTTTTTT
j_call: TRBJ2-3; d_call: TRBD2; v_call: TRBV13; clone_size: .; cdr3_aa: CASSTREASGRSSTDTQYF; cdr3_nt: TGTGCCAGCAGTACCCGAGAGGCTAGCGGGAGGAGCAGCACAGATACGCAGTATTTT
j_call: TRBJ1-3; d_call: .; v_call: TRBV3-1/TRBV3-2; clone_size: .; cdr3_aa: CASSPTQGSGNTIYF; cdr3_nt: TGTGCCAGCAGCCCAACACAGGGCTCAGGAAACACCATATATTTT
j_call: TRBJ1-6; d_call: .; v_call: TRBV18; clone_size: .; cdr3_aa: CASSPGGWDSPLHF; cdr3_nt: TGTGCCAGCTCACCAGGAGGTTGGGATTCACCCCTCCACTTT
j_call: TRBJ1-5; d_call: .; v_call: TRBV19; clone_size: .; cdr3_aa: CASSTVGDQPQHF; cdr3_nt: TGTGCCAGTAGTACCGTCGGGGATCAGCCCCAGCATTTT
j_call: TRBJ2-5; d_call: .; v_call: TRBV10-3; clone_size: .; cdr3_aa: CAISEGRAFFQETQYF; cdr3_nt: TGTGCCATCAGTGAGGGCAGGGCTTTTTTCCAAGAGACCCAGTACTTC
j_call: TRBJ1-1; d_call: .; v_call: TRBV30; clone_size: .; cdr3_aa: CAWSKGARYTEAFF; cdr3_nt: TGTGCCTGGAGTAAAGGGGCGAGGTACACTGAAGCTTTCTTT
j_call: TRBJ2-7; d_call: TRBD2; v_call: TRBV27; clone_size: .; cdr3_aa: CASSLRGLGSYEQYF; cdr3_nt: TGTGCCAGCAGTTTAAGAGGACTAGGATCCTACGAGCAGTACTTC
j_call: TRBJ1-3; d_call: .; v_call: TRBV21-1; clone_size: .; cdr3_aa: CASSTPVSGSASGNTIYF; cdr3_nt: TGTGCCAGCAGCACCCCCGTGTCAGGTTCCGCCTCTGGAAACACCATATATTTT
j_call: TRBJ1-4; d_call: .; v_call: TRBV12-3/TRBV12-4; clone_size: .; cdr3_aa: CASSGRSNEKLFF; cdr3_nt: TGTGCCAGCAGTGGCAGGTCCAATGAAAAACTGTTTTTT
j_call: TRBJ2-3; d_call: .; v_call: TRBV15; clone_size: .; cdr3_aa: CATSRDVQGIDTQYF; cdr3_nt: TGTGCCACCAGCAGAGATGTACAGGGAATAGATACGCAGTATTTT
j_call: TRBJ2-3; d_call: TRBD1; v_call: TRBV15; clone_size: .; cdr3_aa: CATSRNYPGQGVPDTQYF; cdr3_nt: TGTGCCACCAGCAGAAACTATCCGGGACAGGGTGTTCCAGATACGCAGTATTTT
j_call: TRBJ2-7; d_call: TRBD1; v_call: TRBV14; clone_size: .; cdr3_aa: CASSQIPGQGIRHF; cdr3_nt: TGTGCCAGCAGCCAGATACCGGGACAGGGCATCCGCCACTTC
j_call: TRBJ2-7; d_call: TRBD1; v_call: TRBV5-8; clone_size: .; cdr3_aa: CASSLLTGGRSYEQYF; cdr3_nt: TGTGCCAGCAGCTTGTTGACAGGGGGCCGGTCCTACGAGCAGTACTTC
j_call: TRBJ1-3; d_call: TRBD1; v_call: TRBV30; clone_size: .; cdr3_aa: CAWSRTGVFSGNTIYF; cdr3_nt: TGTGCCTGGAGTAGGACAGGCGTCTTCTCTGGAAACACCATATATTTT
j_call: TRBJ2-1; d_call: TRBD2; v_call: TRBV11-2; clone_size: .; cdr3_aa: CASSLGSAGGPGYNEQFF; cdr3_nt: TGTGCCAGCAGCTTAGGGTCAGCGGGAGGGCCCGGTTACAATGAGCAGTTCTTC
j_call: TRBJ2-5; d_call: .; v_call: TRBV9; clone_size: .; cdr3_aa: CASSVREETQYF; cdr3_nt: TGTGCCAGCAGCGTAAGGGAGGAGACCCAGTACTTC
j_call: TRBJ1-2; d_call: .; v_call: TRBV19; clone_size: .; cdr3_aa: CASSIRAGQGYTF; cdr3_nt: TGTGCCAGTAGTATCCGGGCAGGGCAAGGCTACACCTTC
j_call: TRBJ1-2; d_call: .; v_call: TRBV29-1; clone_size: once; cdr3_aa: CSVEDRNRAYYGYTF; cdr3_nt: TGCAGCGTTGAAGATCGGAACAGGGCATACTATGGCTACACCTTC
j_call: TRBJ1-1; d_call: .; v_call: TRBV4-1; clone_size: .; cdr3_aa: CASSQVNRNTEAFF; cdr3_nt: TGCGCCAGCAGCCAAGTAAACAGGAACACTGAAGCTTTCTTT
j_call: TRBJ2-1; d_call: .; v_call: TRBV7-2; clone_size: .; cdr3_aa: CASSLVWLRDNEQFF; cdr3_nt: TGTGCCAGCAGCTTAGTTTGGTTGCGGGACAATGAGCAGTTCTTC
j_call: TRBJ2-6; d_call: .; v_call: TRBV28; clone_size: .; cdr3_aa: CASSLAGFSGANVLTF; cdr3_nt: TGTGCCAGCAGTTTAGCAGGGTTCTCTGGGGCCAACGTCCTGACTTTC
j_call: TRBJ2-2; d_call: TRBD1; v_call: TRBV7-7; clone_size: .; cdr3_aa: CASSSDRNGFGELFF; cdr3_nt: TGTGCCAGCAGCTCGGACAGGAATGGGTTCGGGGAGCTGTTTTTT
j_call: TRBJ1-6; d_call: .; v_call: TRBV19; clone_size: .; cdr3_aa: CASRDSRYNSPLHF; cdr3_nt: TGTGCCAGTAGGGACAGCCGCTATAATTCACCCCTCCACTTT
j_call: TRBJ2-3; d_call: TRBD1; v_call: TRBV5-3; clone_size: .; cdr3_aa: CARSLDRTGGFRPDTQYF; cdr3_nt: TGTGCCAGAAGCTTGGATAGGACAGGGGGCTTCAGGCCAGATACGCAGTATTTT
j_call: TRBJ2-1; d_call: TRBD2; v_call: TRBV19; clone_size: .; cdr3_aa: CASSLGLAGSYNEQFF; cdr3_nt: TGTGCCAGTAGCCTAGGACTAGCGGGCTCCTACAATGAGCAGTTCTTC
j_call: TRBJ1-5; d_call: .; v_call: TRBV5-1; clone_size: .; cdr3_aa: CASSVDINQPQHF; cdr3_nt: TGCGCCAGCAGCGTGGACATAAATCAGCCCCAGCATTTT
j_call: TRBJ1-5; d_call: TRBD1; v_call: TRBV2; clone_size: once; cdr3_aa: CASQPRDRVNQPQHF; cdr3_nt: TGTGCCAGTCAACCAAGGGACAGGGTGAATCAGCCCCAGCATTTT
j_call: TRBJ1-2; d_call: .; v_call: TRBV6-1; clone_size: .; cdr3_aa: CASSEGHPYGYTF; cdr3_nt: TGTGCCAGCAGTGAAGGACATCCTTATGGCTACACCTTC
j_call: TRBJ2-3; d_call: .; v_call: TRBV7-6; clone_size: once; cdr3_aa: CASSLGEMDSDTQYF; cdr3_nt: TGTGCCAGCAGCTTAGGGGAGATGGACTCAGATACGCAGTATTTT
j_call: TRBJ2-3; d_call: TRBD2; v_call: TRBV9; clone_size: .; cdr3_aa: CASSALAGGLTDTQYF; cdr3_nt: TGTGCCAGCAGCGCTTTAGCGGGAGGCCTCACAGATACGCAGTATTTT
j_call: TRBJ1-2; d_call: .; v_call: TRBV5-4; clone_size: .; cdr3_aa: CASSLGVNGYTF; cdr3_nt: TGTGCCAGCAGCCTAGGAGTTAATGGCTACACCTTC
j_call: TRBJ1-2; d_call: TRBD1; v_call: TRBV28; clone_size: .; cdr3_aa: CASGRDRGSYGYTF; cdr3_nt: TGTGCCAGCGGTAGGGACAGGGGCAGCTATGGCTACACCTTC
j_call: TRBJ1-1; d_call: .; v_call: TRBV19; clone_size: .; cdr3_aa: CASSTTENTEAFF; cdr3_nt: TGTGCCAGTAGTACGACAGAGAACACTGAAGCTTTCTTT
j_call: TRBJ1-5; d_call: .; v_call: TRBV7-8; clone_size: .; cdr3_aa: CASSPGIFEGQPQHF; cdr3_nt: TGTGCCAGCAGCCCTGGAATCTTCGAGGGTCAGCCCCAGCATTTT